One and the same sample provided the 10 T cell receptor beta chains below, sequenced in a study of shared clonotypes between healthy human individuals. The repertoire was sequenced with immunoSEQ multiplex PCR; TCRdb's copy has only in-frame clones and lacks some. The sample lists about 2.1 million clones; just under 95% were seen once. Terminally differentiated effector memory CD45RA+ cells were left out of the naive CD8 fraction, which was CD45RO-negative and positively selected for CCR7. Sample: naive CD8+ T cells from PBMCs. These receptors came from a young man in good health. Some clones in this sample may be carry-over from other donors' samples.

This sequence joins TRBV27 and TRBJ1-1, with D possibly TRBD1 on 5 matching bases. The CDR3 length is 14 residues. The V end lost 2 bases, the J end lost 4 bases, and 11 bases lay between the germline ends. Germline V gives CDR1 MNHEY, CDR2 SMNVEV (reference sequence). The chain's CDR3 is CASSLTRGGTEAFF. The CDR3 DNA is TGTGCCAGCAGTTTAACTCGGGGGGGCACTGAAGCTTTCTTT.

The chain carries TRBV27 and TRBJ1-1; perhaps TRBD1 as D (5 bases). The CDR3 has 15 amino acids. Germline values: CDR1 MNHEY, CDR2 SMNVEV (reference sequence). Trimming cost V 6 bases and J 4 bases, with 18 bases left between them. CDR3 sequence reads: CASSNRDVPPTEAFF. Here the CDR3 DNA reads TGTGCCAGCAGCAACCGGGACGTACCGCCCACTGAAGCTTTCTTT.

This clone was detected only once. CDR3 bases: TGCGCCAGCAGCTTCCACAACCTAACAGGGGTAAATAACTATGGCTACACCTTC. The encoded protein is CASSFHNLTGVNNYGYTF. This chain links TRBV5-1 with TRBJ1-2; 7 bases are a match to TRBD1. This CDR3 has 18 amino acids. J lost 1 base, V lost 2 bases, and 14 bases had no gene match. Germline V gene lookup returns CDR1 SGHRS and CDR2 YFSETQ.

This sequence joins TRBV9 and TRBJ2-1; D ambiguous. Germline CDR1 and CDR2: SGDLS and YYNGEE. Trimming stripped 1 base from V and 9 bases from J, with 14 bases between. The CDR3 sequence is 14 residues long. CDR3 bases: TGTGCCAGCAGCGTAAAGACCGCTGGCAGTGAGCAGTTCTTC. Amino acid sequence: CASSVKTAGSEQFF.

Only a few counts were recorded for this clone. The chain has TRBV27 and TRBJ1-1; D gene ambiguous. Per germline, CDR1 MNHEY and CDR2 SMNVEV (reference sequence). The V gene lost 6 bases and the J gene lost 2 bases, with 13 bases spanning the gap. This CDR3 has 14 amino acids. The chain's CDR3 is CASRLRWDNTEAFF. In DNA form, the CDR3 reads TGTGCCAGCAGACTACGGTGGGATAACACTGAAGCTTTCTTT.

The chain couples TRBV6-5 to TRBJ1-1; D possibly corresponds to TRBD1 (5 bases). Germline assignment: CDR1 MNHEY and CDR2 SVGAGI. V gave up 6 bases and J gave up 5 bases, with 19 bases separating them. CDR3 length equals 15 residues. CDR3 nucleotide sequence: TGTGCCAGCAGAGATATGACGGGGGTGGGGACTGAAGCTTTCTTT. Protein sequence: CASRDMTGVGTEAFF.

The V gene is TRBV19, the J gene TRBJ2-7, with TRBD1 matching 9 bases. In germline, CDR1 is LNHDA, CDR2 SQIVND (reference sequence). This CDR3 has 14 amino acids. With V trimmed by 3 bases and J by 3 bases, 3 bases remained unmatched. CDR3 amino acids: CASSIRDRVYEQYF. The CDR3 coding sequence is TGTGCCAGTAGTATCCGGGACAGGGTCTACGAGCAGTACTTC.

V gene TRBV7-6 combines with J gene TRBJ1-4, with 9 nucleotides matching TRBD1. Germline V gene data show CDR1 as SGHVS and CDR2 as FNYEAQ. The trim removed 7 bases at V and 10 bases at J, leaving 22 bases unmatched. CDR3 size: 18 residues. The CDR3 DNA reads TGTGCCAGCACCACAGGGGGCACTCGCAGGGCGCTTGGTGGAAAACTGTTTTTT. Translated, it gives CASTTGGTRRALGGKLFF.

A remark on this clone: The sample contains more than one DNA sequence encoding this CDR3. This sequence joins TRBV27 and TRBJ2-7, with 10 bases that match TRBD1. The V gene's germline CDR1 is MNHEY and CDR2 SMNVEV (reference sequence). The V gene end was trimmed by 4 bases and the J gene end by 3 bases; junction bases not matched to a gene: 6. This CDR3 spans 15 amino acids. The CDR3 sequence: CASSSTGTGDYEQYF. For the CDR3, the DNA is TGTGCCAGCAGTTCCACTGGGACAGGGGACTACGAGCAGTACTTC.

The rearrangement links TRBV11-2 to TRBJ1-3, with D uncertain. V lost 0 bases and J lost 8, with 17 bases in between. The CDR3 spans 16 residues. The germline V gene has CDR1 SGHAT and CDR2 FQNNGV. The CDR3 nucleotides read TGTGCCAGCAGCTTAGACTTCCGGGTCGCTGGGGACACCATATATTTT. This translates into CASSLDFRVAGDTIYF.